This TCR beta chain was captured in a study of OX40 agonist ivuxolimab in advanced cancers. The study, taken as a whole, reports: Which antigen the expanded peripheral T cells recognized is unknown.

Assay used: immunoSEQ multiplex PCR; TCRdb lists only in-frame clones, some missing. The table records roughly 76,000 clones, 70% to 90% of them present only once. Concerning this clone: Its antigen is not known.

Trimming took off 1 base at V and 2 bases at J, with 4 bases between the two ends. CDR3 length: 13 residues. Germline V gene lookup returns CDR1 SEHNR and CDR2 FQNEAQ (reference sequence). This clonotype originated in an adult with an advanced solid tumor such as melanoma, head and neck, liver or kidney cancer. Sequenced here: CD4+ or CD8+ T cells sorted from blood, sampled in a trial of the OX40 agonist ivuxolimab. The V call is TRBV7-9, the J call TRBJ2-3; no clear D. CDR3 nucleotide sequence: TGTGCCAGCAGCTTAGGGACCACAGATACGCAGTATTTT. Encoded protein: CASSLGTTDTQYF. Full variable domain (missing parts from reference TRBV7-9 and TRBJ2-3): DTGVSQNPRHKITKRGQNVTFRCDPISEHNRLYWYRQTLGQGPEFLTYFQNEAQLEKSRLLSDRFSAERPKGSFSTLEIQRTEQGDSAMYLCASSLGTTDTQYFGPGTRLTVL.